One sample yielded the 26 T cell receptor beta chains listed below, sequenced in a study of blood T cells in healthy people across ages. Together with a sample-barcoded 5' primer, a J-beta primer mix was included in a second PCR lasting roughly 7 to 11 cycles. Using its own MiXCR run on the 5' RACE reads, TCRdb lists one record per CDR3 protein. Of some 1,800,000 distinct CDR3 sequences in the sample, roughly two fifths were seen once. The sample comprised blood. The source of these receptors is a human donor in good health.

This clonotype showed up just a few times. The rearrangement joins TRBV20-1 to TRBJ1-2; maybe TRBD1 (5 bases). CDR3 length: 12 residues. Trimming stripped 6 bases from V and 8 bases from J, with 16 bases between. CDR1 DFQATT and CDR2 SNEGSKA come from the germline V gene (reference sequence). CDR3 sequence: CSARGRVNGYTF. The DNA of the CDR3 is TGCAGTGCCCGGGGCAGGGTCAACGGCTACACCTTC.

This chain uses TRBV12-3 or TRBV12-4 with TRBJ2-2, with a weak D call TRBD1 (5 bases). There are 18 residues in the CDR3. The germline V and J ends were trimmed by 7 bases and 5 bases, with 26 bases remaining between them. Written as DNA, the CDR3 is TGTGCCAGCACCATAGGGGCGAGACCCCGGATAGGAACCGGGGAGCTGTTTTTT. This gives the protein CASTIGARPRIGTGELFF.

A single count supports this clonotype. V gene TRBV9 combines with J gene TRBJ1-2; a possible D gene is TRBD1 (5 bases). The V and J ends lost 0 bases and 0 bases respectively, with 9 bases between them. The CDR3 sequence is 15 residues long. The germline CDR1 and CDR2 sequences are SGDLS and YYNGEE. The chain's CDR3 is CASSVARASNYGYTF. CDR3 DNA sequence: TGTGCCAGCAGCGTAGCCAGGGCTTCTAACTATGGCTACACCTTC.

The chain links TRBV20-1 to TRBJ1-5; TRBD1 agrees at 9 bases. After removal of 6 bases from V and 6 bases from J, the junction contained 6 bases not matched to a gene. The CDR3 runs 13 residues. Germline V gene data show CDR1 as DFQATT and CDR2 as SNEGSKA (reference sequence). DNA of the CDR3: TGCAGTGCAGGATGGACAGGGGTTCAGCCCCAGCATTTT. Translation gives CSAGWTGVQPQHF.

V gene TRBV6-6 combines with J gene TRBJ1-1; possibly TRBD1 for D (5 bases). Per germline, CDR1 MNHNY and CDR2 SVGAGI (reference sequence). The CDR3 runs 15 residues. V was cut by 2 bases and J by 4 bases, with 14 bases left in between. The CDR3: CASSYGGSRGTEAFF. The CDR3 DNA reads TGTGCCAGCAGTTACGGGGGGAGTAGGGGCACTGAAGCTTTCTTT.

The chain is built from TRBV6-6 and TRBJ2-7, with D perhaps TRBD1 or TRBD2 (5 bases each). Germline V gene data show CDR1 as MNHNY and CDR2 as SVGAGI (reference sequence). The CDR3 is 12 residues long. The V end lost 6 bases, the J end lost 8 bases, and 14 bases lay between the germline ends. For the CDR3, the DNA is TGTGCCAGCAGCCAGGGAGTTTACAAGCAGTACTTC. Amino acids: CASSQGVYKQYF.

A few counts support this clonotype. The chain employs TRBV4-2 and TRBJ2-1; 12 nucleotides line up with TRBD2. V trimming: 3 bases; J trimming: 8 bases; junction bases outside the gene matches: 8. CDR1 is LGHNA and CDR2 is YNFKEQ in the germline V gene. This CDR3 has 16 amino acids. CDR3 sequence reads: CASSQRLAGGRDEQFF. CDR3 sequence (DNA): TGTGCCAGCAGCCAGAGGCTAGCGGGGGGGCGGGATGAGCAGTTCTTC.

With regard to this clonotype: Sequence at one end of the junction differs from germline and may be a read error. The genes are TRBV18 and TRBJ2-7; D call uncertain. The J call is in doubt because the DNA end fits TRBJ2-5 better. This CDR3 is 12 amino acids long. Germline V gene sequence: CDR1 KGHSH, CDR2 LQKENI. This CDR3 reads CVSSPGQETQYF. The CDR3 bases are TGTGTCAGCTCACCTGGGCAAGAGACCCAGTACTTC.

CDR3 nucleotides: TGTGCCAGCAGCCAAATCGGGGGGCCGTACAATGAGCAGTTCTTC. It yields the protein CASSQIGGPYNEQFF. The V and J genes are TRBV14 and TRBJ2-1; weak D call: TRBD2 (7 bases). Germline loops: CDR1 SGHDN, CDR2 FVKESK. This CDR3 region has 15 residues. The V end was cut by 2 bases, the J end by 4 bases, with 12 bases between.

The rearrangement uses TRBV9 and TRBJ2-1, with D possibly being TRBD2 (6 bases). V dropped 4 bases and J dropped 5 bases, with 13 bases sitting between them. CDR1 is SGDLS, CDR2 YYNGEE, per germline. This CDR3 is 14 amino acids long. As DNA, the CDR3 is TGTGCCAGCAGCTTCGGACTACTGGACAATGAGCAGTTCTTC. Translation gives CASSFGLLDNEQFF.

The chain combines TRBV25-1 with TRBJ1-2; TRBD1 might be the D (5 bases). CDR3 length: 13 residues. Trimming shortened V by 1 base and J by 6 bases, and 9 bases separated the two germline ends. CDR1 is MGHDK, CDR2 SYGVNS, per germline. CDR3 residues: CASSEWGRDGYTF. The CDR3 coding sequence is TGTGCCAGCAGTGAATGGGGCAGGGATGGCTACACCTTC.

A few counts support this clonotype. CDR3: CASSPKAGGPVDTQYF. CDR3 in DNA: TGTGCCAGCAGCCCTAAAGCGGGGGGGCCAGTAGATACGCAGTATTTT. The genes are TRBV7-9 and TRBJ2-3; 10 nucleotides line up with TRBD2. CDR3 length: 16 amino acids. Germline V CDR1 and CDR2: SEHNR, FQNEAQ (reference sequence). The trim removed 5 bases at V and 5 bases at J, leaving 10 bases unmatched. The complete variable domain, with remaining parts taken from reference TRBV7-9 and TRBJ2-3, reads DTGVSQNPRHKITKRGQNVTFRCDPISEHNRLYWYRQTLGQGPEFLTYFQNEAQLEKSRLLSDRFSAERPKGSFSTLEIQRTEQGDSAMYLCASSPKAGGPVDTQYFGPGTRLTVL.

This chain uses TRBV7-9 with TRBJ2-3, with 10 nucleotides matching TRBD2. Per the germline V gene, CDR1 is SEHNR and CDR2 is FQNEAQ (reference sequence). This CDR3 has 16 residues. The trim removed 11 bases at V and 4 bases at J, leaving 15 bases unmatched. The chain's CDR3 is CAGIIIAGGGSDTQYF. The CDR3 nucleotides are TGTGCCGGGATTATCATAGCGGGGGGCGGATCAGATACGCAGTATTTT.

The genes are TRBV6-2 or TRBV6-3 and TRBJ1-2; 9 bases match TRBD1. Germline V gene lookup returns CDR1 MNHEY and CDR2 SVGEGT. The V and J ends lost 7 bases and 6 bases, in that order; junction bases with no gene match: 6. The CDR3 length is 13 residues. The DNA of the CDR3 is TGTGCCAGCAAAGACAGGGGGGATGATGGCTACACCTTC. Protein: CASKDRGDDGYTF.

This clonotype was observed a few times. A read error may explain this, as a much larger clone is one base away. This chain uses TRBV7-2 with TRBJ2-5; D not resolved. The V gene's germline CDR1 is SGHTA and CDR2 FQGNSA. The CDR3 totals 13 residues. The V and J ends lost 5 bases and 0 bases respectively, with 7 bases between them. CDR3 sequence: CASSPDYQETQYF. The CDR3 DNA reads TGTGCCAGCAGCCCAGACTACCAAGAGACCCAGTACTTC. Supplemented by reference TRBV7-2 and TRBJ2-5, the full variable domain reads GAGVSQSPSNKVTEKGKDVELRCDPISGHTALYWYRQSLGQGLEFLIYFQGNSAPDKSGLPSDRFSAERTGGSVSTLTIQRTQQEDSAVYLCASSPDYQETQYFGPGTRLLVL.

The chain recombines TRBV7-9 with TRBJ1-1, with TRBD1 matching over 9 bases. This CDR3 is 15 amino acids long. The junction had 4 bases not matched to a gene; V was cut back by 4 bases and J by 1 base. In germline, CDR1 is SEHNR, CDR2 FQNEAQ (reference sequence). CDR3 sequence (DNA): TGTGCCAGCAGCTCCCGACAGGGGGAGAACACTGAAGCTTTCTTT. Translation: CASSSRQGENTEAFF.

The chain recombines TRBV10-3 with TRBJ2-1; weak D call: TRBD1 (5 bases). Germline V gene lookup returns CDR1 ENHRY and CDR2 SYGVKD. CDR3 length: 14 residues. V dropped 5 bases and J dropped 0 bases, with 8 bases sitting between them. The CDR3 region has the DNA TGTGCCATCAGTAACGACAGCTCCTACAATGAGCAGTTCTTC. As protein: CAISNDSSYNEQFF.

This clonotype was detected only a few times. The chain couples TRBV3-1 to TRBJ2-1, with D perhaps given as TRBD1 or TRBD2 (5 bases each). The CDR3 covers 17 residues. The V gene lost 5 bases and the J gene lost 7 bases, with 24 bases spanning the gap. Germline CDR1 LGHDT, CDR2 YNNKEL (reference sequence). The CDR3 loop reads CASSIQPTPGPQNEQFF. In DNA, the CDR3 is TGTGCCAGCAGCATCCAACCGACACCGGGACCCCAAAATGAGCAGTTCTTC.

The chain carries TRBV4-2 and TRBJ1-4; the D is unclear. The germline V gene has CDR1 LGHNA and CDR2 YNFKEQ. This CDR3 spans 18 amino acids. V lost 0 bases to trimming and J lost 4 bases, with 18 bases between them. CDR3 coding DNA: TGTGCCAGCAGCCAAGATATAGGGCAGCACCTTGATAATGAAAAACTGTTTTTT. Its translation: CASSQDIGQHLDNEKLFF.

The chain employs TRBV12-5 and TRBJ2-1, with TRBD2 matching over 9 bases. The CDR3 runs to 17 residues. Germline CDR1 and CDR2: LGHNT and FRNRAP. With 0 bases clipped from V and 2 bases from J, the junction kept 5 bases outside the gene matches. The CDR3 spells CASGLVLSGGTYNEQFF. As DNA, the CDR3 is TGTGCTAGTGGTTTGGTACTCAGCGGGGGGACCTACAATGAGCAGTTCTTC.

The CDR3 protein is CSARVLAGLSYEQYF. For the CDR3, the DNA is TGCAGTGCTAGAGTACTAGCGGGGCTCTCCTACGAGCAGTACTTC. The chain carries TRBV20-1 and TRBJ2-7; 10 bases line up with TRBD2. The CDR3 sequence is 15 residues long. Germline CDR1 reads DFQATT; CDR2 reads SNEGSKA (reference sequence). Trimming removed 1 base from V and 0 bases from J; junction bases left unmatched: 3.

The sample holds a few counts of this clonotype. The chain combines TRBV5-1 with TRBJ2-7; 8 nucleotides align to TRBD1. This CDR3 spans 13 amino acids. The V gene end was trimmed by 2 bases and the J gene end by 5 bases; junction bases not matched to a gene: 3. CDR1 and CDR2 (germline): SGHRS, YFSETQ. CDR3 residues: CASSLWTGNEQYF. In DNA form, the CDR3 reads TGCGCCAGCAGCTTATGGACAGGGAACGAGCAGTACTTC.

The chain combines TRBV13 with TRBJ2-3, with TRBD1 identical over 11 bases. Trimming took 5 bases from V and 3 from J; bases not matched to a gene: 10. This CDR3 spans 17 amino acids. Germline V gene sequence: CDR1 PRHDT, CDR2 FYEKMQ (reference sequence). The CDR3 coding sequence is TGTGCCAGCAGCGCGGGACTTAGGGACAGGGGGACAGATACGCAGTATTTT. Translating it yields CASSAGLRDRGTDTQYF.

This clonotype occurred a few times. The chain joins TRBV29-1 to TRBJ1-5; D ambiguous. Germline V gene lookup returns CDR1 SQVTM and CDR2 ANQGSEA. The V end lost 6 bases, the J end lost 0 bases, and 9 bases lay between the germline ends. The CDR3 sequence is 13 residues long. The CDR3 region has the DNA TGCAGCGTCGCGGACGGTAGCAATCAGCCCCAGCATTTT. Translation: CSVADGSNQPQHF.

This clonotype turned up a few times. A read error is possible here, since a much larger clone lies one base away. The chain couples TRBV6-1 to TRBJ2-1; maybe TRBD1 (6 bases). The CDR3 is made up of 16 amino acids. Germline V gene sequence: CDR1 MNHNS, CDR2 SASEGT. V lost 5 bases to trimming and J lost 13 bases, with 27 bases between them. CDR3 bases: TGTGCCAGCAGTCAAGGGGTGTTAGGGGGAGAAGAGACCCAGTTCTTC. Protein: CASSQGVLGGEETQFF.

In this sample, this clonotype turned up a few times. J is TRBJ2-1 and V is TRBV20-1, with TRBD2 matching over 10 bases. Losses at the gene ends were 1 base for V and 3 bases for J; bases not matched to a gene: 15. This CDR3 has 19 residues. Looked up from germline, CDR1 is DFQATT and CDR2 is SNEGSKA (reference sequence). The CDR3 spells CSARVFVGVAGGNYNEQFF. The DNA for the CDR3 is TGCAGTGCTAGAGTCTTCGTCGGGGTAGCGGGGGGCAACTACAATGAGCAGTTCTTC.